This T cell receptor beta chain was sequenced in a study of technical replicates of blood from a handful of donors. The data were produced by immunoSEQ multiplex PCR, yet TCRdb's version contains in-frame clones alone and is incomplete. The sample contains about 100,000 clones, just under 95% of which appear only once. Per germline, CDR1 KGHSH and CDR2 LQKENI. The CDR3 loop spans 13 amino acids. The V end was cut by 6 bases, the J end by 8 bases, with 17 bases between. Sequencing input: T cells isolated from PBMCs. The chain combines TRBV18 with TRBJ2-7, with D possibly TRBD2 on 6 matching bases. This receptor was obtained from a human donor in good health. CDR3 in amino acids: CASSVPGLLQQYF. The DNA for the CDR3 is TGTGCCAGCTCGGTTCCGGGACTCCTCCAGCAGTACTTC.